This T cell receptor beta chain is drawn from a study of cytomegalovirus exposure and HLA in healthy donors. Study-level information: Roughly 180 million T cells yielded 100 million or so unique TCR beta sequences, as an earlier analysis found.

The PCR had 60 Vbeta and 13 Jbeta primers. This table comes from immunoSEQ multiplex PCR, and its TCRdb copy is limited to in-frame clones, with some not included. The table has under 75,000 clones, about 74% seen once. For this clone: The antigen remains undetermined.

Deletions cut 2 bases from V and 1 base from J, with 9 bases between. The CDR3 has 14 amino acids. Germline V lookup: CDR1 SGHTA, CDR2 FQGNSA. Findings and caveats of the study: In a later analysis, productive TCRs from donors in an Asian-associated ancestry cluster reportedly carried fewer N-insertions than the cohort mean.

The sequenced material came from PBMCs. The V call is TRBV7-2, the J call TRBJ2-7; a possible D gene is TRBD2 (5 bases). The source is a human donor in good health. CDR3 DNA sequence: TGTGCCAGCAGCTTAAAGAGGGAGTCCTACGAGCAGTACTTC. Translating it yields CASSLKRESYEQYF.